A few counts support the clone carrying this T cell receptor beta chain. These data come from a study of regulatory T cells in long-lasting Graves disease. The time point was: newly diagnosed GD, antithyroid drugs for less than 3 months. The TCR library was made from RNA extracted from PBMCs. Through Arm-PCR of CDR3 regions and iRepertoire HTBI primers, TCR beta libraries were built. TCRdb used MiXCR to reprocess the multiplex PCR reads, holding one entry per CDR3 protein. The sample has almost 450,000 distinct CDR3 sequences, around 17% seen once. This sample was also put to use in a study of T cells in Graves' hyperthyroidism and ophthalmopathy.

The receptor's source is a woman between 25 and 40 years old with Graves disease. The sequences come from peripheral blood mononuclear cells (PBMCs), collected at new diagnosis, from a patient treated with antithyroid drugs.

The CDR3: CASSLGTGQTYEQYF. The CDR3 nucleotides are TGTGCCAGCAGCTTAGGAACAGGACAGACCTACGAGCAGTACTTC. The chain carries TRBV11-2 and TRBJ2-7; the D gene is possibly TRBD1 (6 bases). This CDR3 is built from 15 residues. Between the trimmed V and J ends, which lost 1 base and 2 bases, there was a span of 12 bases. From germline, CDR1 is SGHAT and CDR2 FQNNGV.